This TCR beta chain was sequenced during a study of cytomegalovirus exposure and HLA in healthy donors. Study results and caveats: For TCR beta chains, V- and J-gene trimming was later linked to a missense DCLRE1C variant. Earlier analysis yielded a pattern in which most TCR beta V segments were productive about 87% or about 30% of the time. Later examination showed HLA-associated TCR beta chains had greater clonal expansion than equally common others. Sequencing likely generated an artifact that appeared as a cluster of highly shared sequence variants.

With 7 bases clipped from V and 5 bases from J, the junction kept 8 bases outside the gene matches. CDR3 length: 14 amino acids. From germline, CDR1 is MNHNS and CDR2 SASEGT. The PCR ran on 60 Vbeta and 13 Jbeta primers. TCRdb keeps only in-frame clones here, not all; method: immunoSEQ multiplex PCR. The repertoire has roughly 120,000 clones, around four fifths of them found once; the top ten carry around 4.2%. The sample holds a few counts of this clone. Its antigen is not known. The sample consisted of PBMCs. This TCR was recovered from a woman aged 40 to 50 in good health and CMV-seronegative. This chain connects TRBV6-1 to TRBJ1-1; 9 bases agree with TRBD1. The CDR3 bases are TGTGCCAGCACTCAACAGGGGGCGCGGACTGAAGCTTTCTTT. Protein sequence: CASTQQGARTEAFF.